The 11 T cell receptor beta chains below were found in one sample sequenced in a study of T cell responses to AZD1222 COVID-19 vaccine. The table came from immunoSEQ multiplex PCR; TCRdb's copy has only in-frame clones and leaves some out. The sample has approximately 150,000 clones; almost 95% are singletons. The input for sequencing was peripheral blood, taken 28 days after the second AZD1222 dose. The receptor set was obtained from an adult who received the AZD1222 COVID-19 vaccine.

The chain combines TRBV10-2 with TRBJ1-1, with unresolved D. V shed 5 bases and J shed 1 base, with 8 bases lying between them. CDR3 size: 13 residues. Per germline, CDR1 WSHSY and CDR2 SAAADI. The CDR3, as DNA: TGCGCCAGCAGTCTCGCGGGGAACACTGAAGCTTTCTTT. It translates to CASSLAGNTEAFF.

This chain uses TRBV10-3 with TRBJ1-2, with TRBD1 matching 7 bases. The ends lost 3 bases at V and 8 bases at J; junction bases unmatched: 18. The CDR3 runs to 17 residues. Germline V lookup: CDR1 ENHRY, CDR2 SYGVKD. The CDR3 spells CAISDFEGDSPSYGYTF. The CDR3 nucleotides read TGTGCCATCAGTGATTTTGAGGGGGACAGCCCCTCCTACGGCTACACCTTC.

The CDR3 protein is CASSEARQGVSGYTF. The CDR3 DNA reads as TGTGCCAGCAGTGAAGCGCGCCAAGGGGTGTCTGGCTACACCTTC. The gene calls are TRBV6-1 and TRBJ1-2, with D perhaps TRBD1 (5 bases). V lost 0 bases and J 7 bases, leaving 15 bases between the germline ends. Germline lookup yields CDR1 MNHNS and CDR2 SASEGT. This CDR3 contains 15 residues.

This clone has only one observation. J is TRBJ2-3 and V is TRBV27; D gene unclear. Trimming took 3 bases from V and 2 from J, leaving 12 bases between them. The length of the CDR3 is 15 residues. Germline V gives CDR1 MNHEY, CDR2 SMNVEV (reference sequence). CDR3 in DNA: TGTGCCAGCAGTTTTATAGGCTCCCACACAGATACGCAGTATTTT. This codes for CASSFIGSHTDTQYF.

This chain uses TRBV6-4 with TRBJ1-2, with TRBD1 identical over 9 bases. The CDR3 contains 15 residues. Germline V gives CDR1 MRHNA, CDR2 SNTAGT. The trim removed 3 bases at V and 4 bases at J, leaving 6 bases unmatched. The CDR3 here is CASSEAPTGGYGYTF. The CDR3 region has the DNA TGTGCCAGCAGTGAAGCCCCGACAGGGGGCTATGGCTACACCTTC.

The CDR3 sequence is CASSSRDIENTIYF. For the CDR3, the DNA is TGTGCCAGCAGCTCCCGGGACATTGAGAACACCATATATTTT. The chain uses TRBV9 and TRBJ1-3; TRBD1 might be the D (6 bases). Trimming shortened V by 4 bases and J by 7 bases, and 15 bases separated the two germline ends. The germline V gene encodes CDR1 SGDLS and CDR2 YYNGEE. The CDR3 length is 14 residues.

The V gene is TRBV19, the J gene TRBJ2-1, with TRBD1 as a possible D gene (5 bases). Trimming stripped 7 bases from V and 3 bases from J, with 13 bases between. The CDR3 covers 14 residues. Germline assignment: CDR1 LNHDA and CDR2 SQIVND (reference sequence). The chain's CDR3 is CASIKGPGYNEQFF. CDR3 sequence (DNA): TGTGCCAGTATTAAGGGGCCGGGCTACAATGAGCAGTTCTTC.

V gene TRBV6-5 combines with J gene TRBJ2-7; 8 bases fit TRBD1. This CDR3 comprises 14 residues. The V and J ends lost 6 bases and 7 bases, in that order; junction bases with no gene match: 11. The germline gives CDR1 MNHEY, CDR2 SVGAGI. CDR3 residues: CASRGAQGAEEQYF. CDR3 bases: TGTGCCAGCAGGGGAGCGCAGGGGGCTGAAGAGCAGTACTTC.

The chain recombines TRBV19 with TRBJ2-5; D gene ambiguous. V was pared by 2 bases and J by 5 bases, with 3 bases between. The CDR3 contains 11 residues. Germline assignment: CDR1 LNHDA and CDR2 SQIVND (reference sequence). CDR3 coding DNA: TGTGCCAGTAGTATAAGGGAGACCCAGTACTTC. It specifies CASSIRETQYF.

This chain links TRBV4-1 with TRBJ1-1; the D is unclear. The germline gives CDR1 MGHRA, CDR2 YSYEKL. This CDR3 contains 13 residues. V lost 1 base to trimming and J lost 4 bases, with 7 bases between them. The CDR3 nucleotides read TGCGCCAGCAGCCAAGGGGGTGTCACTGAAGCTTTCTTT. Translation: CASSQGGVTEAFF.

The chain joins TRBV27 to TRBJ1-2; TRBD1 matches 8 bases. The germline V gene encodes CDR1 MNHEY and CDR2 SMNVEV (reference sequence). With 6 bases clipped from V and 2 bases from J, the junction kept 8 bases outside the gene matches. This CDR3 comprises 15 residues. The CDR3 loop reads CASRPRSGGNYGYTF. The DNA of the CDR3 is TGTGCCAGCAGACCTCGTTCAGGGGGCAACTATGGCTACACCTTC.